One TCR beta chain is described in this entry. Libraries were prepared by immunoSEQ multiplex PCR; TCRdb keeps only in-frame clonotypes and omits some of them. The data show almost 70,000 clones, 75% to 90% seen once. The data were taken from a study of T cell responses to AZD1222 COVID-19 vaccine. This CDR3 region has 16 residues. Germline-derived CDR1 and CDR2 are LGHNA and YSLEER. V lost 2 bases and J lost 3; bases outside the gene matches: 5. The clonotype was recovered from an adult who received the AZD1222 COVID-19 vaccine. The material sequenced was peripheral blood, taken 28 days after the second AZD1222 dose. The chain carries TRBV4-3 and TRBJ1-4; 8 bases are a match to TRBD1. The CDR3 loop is CASSQTRGLANEKLFF. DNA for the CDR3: TGCGCCAGCAGCCAAACCAGGGGGCTAGCTAATGAAAAACTGTTTTTT.